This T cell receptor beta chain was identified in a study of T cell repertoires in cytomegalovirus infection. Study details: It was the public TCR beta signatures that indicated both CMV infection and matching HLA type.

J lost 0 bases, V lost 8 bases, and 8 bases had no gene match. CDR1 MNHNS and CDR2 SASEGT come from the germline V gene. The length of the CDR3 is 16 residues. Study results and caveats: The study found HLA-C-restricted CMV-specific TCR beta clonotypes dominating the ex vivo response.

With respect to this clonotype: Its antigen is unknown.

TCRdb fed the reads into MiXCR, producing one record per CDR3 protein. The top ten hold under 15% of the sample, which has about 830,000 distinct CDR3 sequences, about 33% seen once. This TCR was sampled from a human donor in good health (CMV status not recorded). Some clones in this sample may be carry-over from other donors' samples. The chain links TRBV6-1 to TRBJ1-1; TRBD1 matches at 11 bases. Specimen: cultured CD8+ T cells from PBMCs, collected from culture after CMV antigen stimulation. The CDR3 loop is CASLRDRGYLNTEAFF. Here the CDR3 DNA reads TGTGCCAGCCTCCGGGACAGGGGGTACCTGAACACTGAAGCTTTCTTT.